The 5 T cell receptor beta chains below all came from one sample that was sequenced in a study of T cell changes during pregnancy in multiple sclerosis. Only in-frame clones appear in the TCRdb table, and some are missing; sequencing was by immunoSEQ multiplex PCR. There are tens of thousands of clones in the sample; 91% occur only once, and roughly 1.7% lies in the top ten. Sequenced here: peripheral blood, sampled after pregnancy. The source of these receptors is a female donor in good health, enrolled as a control in a pregnancy study.

The chain couples TRBV5-1 to TRBJ2-2, with 14 bases identical to TRBD2. The germline CDR1 and CDR2 sequences are SGHRS and YFSETQ. This CDR3 spans 15 amino acids. The ends lost 6 bases at V and 6 bases at J; junction bases unmatched: 4. Here the CDR3 reads CASNRLAGGPGELFF. Written as DNA, the CDR3 is TGCGCCAGCAACCGACTAGCGGGGGGGCCCGGGGAGCTGTTTTTT.

V and J are TRBV5-1 and TRBJ2-1; TRBD1 matches at 7 bases. CDR1 SGHRS and CDR2 YFSETQ come from the germline V gene. After removal of 5 bases from V and 8 bases from J, the junction contained 10 bases not matched to a gene. The CDR3 runs to 14 residues. The CDR3 protein is CASSPGQARDEQFF. The DNA of the CDR3 is TGCGCCAGCAGTCCCGGACAGGCGCGCGATGAGCAGTTCTTC.

The chain employs TRBV19 and TRBJ2-3, with 9 positions matching TRBD1. The CDR3 contains 14 residues. Per germline, CDR1 LNHDA and CDR2 SQIVND (reference sequence). V shed 8 bases and J 3 bases; nucleotides not matched to a gene: 6. CDR3 nucleotide sequence: TGTGCCAGTTTGGACAGGGGTCGAACAGATACGCAGTATTTT. Amino acid sequence: CASLDRGRTDTQYF.

This chain links TRBV9 with TRBJ1-2; D uncertain. The CDR3 runs 11 residues. CDR1 is SGDLS, CDR2 YYNGEE, per germline. Trimming shortened V by 1 base and J by 8 bases, and 6 bases separated the two germline ends. The CDR3 coding sequence is TGTGCCAGCAGCGTACCCCGGGGCTACACCTTC. Amino acids: CASSVPRGYTF.

J is TRBJ1-1 and V is TRBV7-3; TRBD1 is a possible D gene (5 bases). V was trimmed by 0 bases and J by 7 bases, leaving 12 bases between them. Germline V gene lookup returns CDR1 SGHTA and CDR2 FQGTGA. The CDR3 contains 14 residues. The CDR3 nucleotides are TGTGCCAGCAGCTTAACCGGGGGGAGTAATGAAGCTTTCTTT. Protein: CASSLTGGSNEAFF.